A selection of T cell receptor beta chains follows, all from one sample in a study of regulatory T cells in long-lasting Graves disease. TCRdb re-called the multiplex PCR reads through MiXCR, storing one row per CDR3 protein. The data show roughly 500,000 distinct CDR3 sequences, 20% to 25% seen once. The specimen comprised peripheral blood mononuclear cells (PBMCs), sampled when the disease was refractory, from a patient treated with antithyroid drugs. The source of these receptors is a female donor with Graves disease. CDR3s include the opening cysteine and the closing phenylalanine or tryptophan. The D gene is left open where the match is weak. Rows may omit the clone size; those that give it use once, few, many or a size class.

size: few; D: .; V: TRBV7-2; J: TRBJ2-2; CDR3: CASSPIEGGELFF; DNA: TGTGCCAGCAGCCCAATAGAGGGCGGGGAGCTGTTTTTT
size: .; D: .; V: TRBV7-9; J: TRBJ2-7; CDR3: CASEPQSSYEQYF; DNA: TGTGCCAGCGAACCTCAGAGCTCCTACGAGCAGTACTTC
size: many; D: .; V: TRBV28; J: TRBJ1-4; CDR3: CASSLLKQGLGEKLFF; DNA: TGTGCCAGCAGTTTGCTTAAACAGGGCTTGGGGGAAAAACTGTTTTTT
size: .; D: .; V: TRBV29-1; J: TRBJ2-2; CDR3: CSAGSATGELFF; DNA: TGCAGCGCCGGAAGTGCCACCGGGGAGCTGTTTTTT
size: many; D: TRBD2; V: TRBV2; J: TRBJ2-5; CDR3: CASSEGTGGWETQYF; DNA: TGTGCCAGCAGTGAAGGAACGGGAGGATGGGAGACCCAGTACTTC
size: .; D: TRBD1; V: TRBV14; J: TRBJ1-4; CDR3: CASSPGGREKLFF; DNA: TGTGCCAGCAGCCCAGGGGGCCGTGAAAAACTGTTTTTT
size: .; D: .; V: TRBV12-3/TRBV12-4; J: TRBJ1-4; CDR3: CASRTVTNEKLFF; DNA: TGTGCCAGCAGGACAGTTACTAATGAAAAACTGTTTTTT
size: .; D: TRBD1; V: TRBV19; J: TRBJ1-4; CDR3: CASSANRGVGKLSF; DNA: TGTGCCAGTAGTGCAAACAGGGGGGTCGGAAAACTGTCTTTT
size: many; D: TRBD1; V: TRBV24-1; J: TRBJ2-2; CDR3: CATSDPDRVATGELFF; DNA: TGTGCCACCAGTGATCCTGACAGGGTGGCGACCGGGGAGCTGTTTTTT
size: many; D: TRBD1; V: TRBV28; J: TRBJ1-2; CDR3: CASTNPGGVYGYTF; DNA: TGTGCCAGCACCAATCCAGGGGGCGTCTATGGCTACACCTTC
size: many; D: .; V: TRBV3-1; J: TRBJ2-5; CDR3: CASSQNYGEQETQYF; DNA: TGTGCCAGCAGCCAAAACTACGGGGAGCAAGAGACCCAGTACTTC
size: .; D: TRBD2; V: TRBV20-1; J: TRBJ2-3; CDR3: CSAPVAGKTTDTQYF; DNA: TGCAGTGCTCCTGTAGCGGGGAAGACAACAGATACGCAGTATTTT
size: many; D: .; V: TRBV7-2; J: TRBJ2-5; CDR3: CASSLIIKGNVAVPFPLYF; DNA: TGTGCCAGCAGCTTAATAATTAAGGGGAACGTAGCGGTCCCATTCCCCCTGTACTTC
size: many; D: .; V: TRBV28; J: TRBJ2-7; CDR3: CASSLGRVTYEQYF; DNA: TGTGCCAGCAGTTTGGGGCGGGTCACCTACGAGCAGTACTTC
size: many; D: .; V: TRBV6-2/TRBV6-3; J: TRBJ1-1; CDR3: CASSYPGGNTEAFF; DNA: TGTGCCAGCAGTTACCCCGGGGGCAACACTGAAGCTTTCTTT
size: once; D: .; V: TRBV28; J: TRBJ2-2; CDR3: CASSPTTGPTGELFF; DNA: TGTGCCAGCAGTCCCACCACAGGACCCACCGGGGAGCTGTTTTTT
size: few; D: .; V: TRBV9; J: TRBJ1-4; CDR3: CASSSHPGGGANEKLFF; DNA: TGTGCCAGCAGCTCGCACCCTGGAGGGGGGGCTAATGAAAAACTGTTTTTT
size: .; D: TRBD2; V: TRBV20-1; J: TRBJ2-2; CDR3: CSARSSAGGGTGELFF; DNA: TGCAGTGCTAGAAGCTCGGCGGGGGGAGGAACCGGGGAGCTGTTTTTT
size: .; D: .; V: TRBV3-1; J: TRBJ1-3; CDR3: CASSQEWKGNTIYF; DNA: TGTGCCAGCAGCCAAGAGTGGAAAGGAAACACCATATATTTT
size: .; D: .; V: TRBV30; J: TRBJ1-1; CDR3: CAWKGWGLNTEAFF; DNA: TGTGCCTGGAAAGGGTGGGGGCTGAACACTGAAGCTTTCTTT
size: many; D: .; V: TRBV19; J: TRBJ2-7; CDR3: CASSTSGGYEQYF; DNA: TGTGCCAGCAGCACGTCCGGGGGCTACGAGCAGTACTTC
size: many; D: .; V: TRBV6-1; J: TRBJ1-5; CDR3: CASSDLTGAGQPQHF; DNA: TGTGCCAGCAGTGACCTGACGGGGGCCGGTCAGCCCCAGCATTTT
size: .; D: .; V: TRBV5-1; J: TRBJ1-1; CDR3: CASSLGPESPTTEAFF; DNA: TGCGCCAGCAGCTTGGGCCCGGAAAGCCCCACCACTGAAGCTTTCTTT
size: .; D: .; V: TRBV6-5; J: TRBJ2-2; CDR3: CASSYSYQIGTGELFF; DNA: TGTGCCAGCAGTTACTCGTACCAGATAGGCACCGGGGAGCTGTTTTTT
size: .; D: .; V: TRBV4-1; J: TRBJ2-7; CDR3: CASSHEPNLNGGYEQYF; DNA: TGCGCCAGCAGCCACGAACCGAACCTCAATGGGGGTTACGAGCAGTACTTC
size: many; D: TRBD2; V: TRBV20-1; J: TRBJ2-2; CDR3: CSASGSGGLVGTGELFF; DNA: TGCAGTGCTAGTGGTAGCGGGGGACTCGTTGGGACCGGGGAGCTGTTTTTT
size: few; D: .; V: TRBV24-1; J: TRBJ1-1; CDR3: CATSDQAGTEAFF; DNA: TGTGCCACCAGTGACCAGGCCGGCACTGAAGCTTTCTTT
size: .; D: .; V: TRBV6-1; J: TRBJ1-2; CDR3: CASSLVRVDYGYTF; DNA: TGTGCCAGCAGTCTGGTCAGGGTTGACTATGGCTACACCTTC
size: many; D: TRBD2; V: TRBV11-2; J: TRBJ2-7; CDR3: CASSLLLADYEQYF; DNA: TGTGCCAGCAGCTTATTACTAGCGGACTACGAGCAGTACTTC
size: few; D: TRBD2; V: TRBV19; J: TRBJ2-7; CDR3: CASSPGTSGNKQYF; DNA: TGTGCCAGTAGTCCCGGGACTAGCGGAAACAAGCAGTACTTC
size: many; D: .; V: TRBV28; J: TRBJ1-5; CDR3: CASSNPGQQPQHF; DNA: TGTGCCAGCAGCAATCCGGGGCAACAGCCCCAGCATTTT
size: .; D: TRBD2; V: TRBV11-2; J: TRBJ2-1; CDR3: CASSLELAGGHDFWNEQFF; DNA: TGTGCCAGCAGCTTAGAACTAGCGGGGGGACACGATTTTTGGAATGAGCAGTTCTTC
size: .; D: .; V: TRBV6-2/TRBV6-3; J: TRBJ1-5; CDR3: CASTQDSISNQPQHF; DNA: TGTGCCAGCACTCAAGACAGCATTAGCAATCAGCCCCAGCATTTT
size: .; D: .; V: TRBV19; J: TRBJ1-1; CDR3: CATLRGAEAFF; DNA: TGTGCCACTCTTCGGGGGGCTGAAGCTTTCTTT
size: few; D: .; V: TRBV3-1; J: TRBJ1-1; CDR3: CASSLAGDLTGTEAFF; DNA: TGTGCCAGCAGCTTAGCAGGGGATCTCACAGGGACTGAAGCTTTCTTT
size: few; D: TRBD2; V: TRBV20-1; J: TRBJ2-7; CDR3: CSAASGFEQYF; DNA: TGCAGTGCTGCTAGCGGGTTCGAGCAGTACTTC
size: few; D: .; V: TRBV20-1; J: TRBJ1-1; CDR3: CSARISRGTEAFF; DNA: TGCAGTGCTAGAATCAGCCGGGGGACTGAAGCTTTCTTT
size: many; D: .; V: TRBV20-1; J: TRBJ1-6; CDR3: CSARLTANNSPLHF; DNA: TGCAGTGCTAGGCTGACAGCCAATAATTCACCCCTCCACTTT
size: many; D: .; V: TRBV20-1; J: TRBJ2-5; CDR3: CSAPTVQETQYF; DNA: TGCAGTGCTCCGACAGTTCAAGAGACCCAGTACTTC
size: few; D: .; V: TRBV3-1; J: TRBJ1-4; CDR3: CASSPQGLRTNEKLFF; DNA: TGTGCCAGCAGCCCGCAGGGGCTTCGAACTAATGAAAAACTGTTTTTT
size: many; D: .; V: TRBV12-3/TRBV12-4; J: TRBJ2-6; CDR3: CASRRSGANVLTF; DNA: TGTGCCAGCAGGCGATCTGGGGCCAACGTCCTGACTTTC
size: many; D: TRBD1; V: TRBV2; J: TRBJ1-4; CDR3: CASRPTGGGEKLFF; DNA: TGTGCCAGCAGACCAACAGGGGGTGGTGAAAAACTGTTTTTT
size: few; D: TRBD2; V: TRBV3-1; J: TRBJ2-2; CDR3: CASSQGTSGAVGELFF; DNA: TGTGCCAGCAGCCAAGGGACTAGCGGGGCCGTCGGAGAGCTGTTTTTT
size: many; D: TRBD2; V: TRBV11-1; J: TRBJ2-7; CDR3: CASSQPTSGTYEQYF; DNA: TGTGCCAGCAGCCAGCCGACTAGCGGGACCTACGAGCAGTACTTC